This entry describes one TCR beta chain. Time point noted: pre-sensitization, week 0. Treatment specified: therapeutic diphenylcyclopropenone sensitization with weekly scalp DPC. Investigators collected blood before applying each patch test. This sample is drawn from a study of human T cells and chemical hapten exposure. The library labeled individual cDNA molecules by adding unique molecular identifiers to them. TCRdb re-called the RACE reads with MiXCR, one entry per CDR3 protein. The repertoire has about 68,000 distinct CDR3 sequences, approximately 11% of them found once; the top ten carry approximately 5.2%. From germline, CDR1 is SGHTA and CDR2 FQGNSA. Trimming removed 7 bases from V and 4 bases from J; junction bases left unmatched: 11. The CDR3 is made up of 15 amino acids.

This TCR came from a woman aged 45 to 65 with alopecia areata. Some clones in this sample may be carry-over from other donors' samples. Sequencing was performed on whole blood, taken in connection with sensitization to the hapten diphenylcyclopropenone (DPC). The V gene is TRBV7-2, the J gene TRBJ2-3, with TRBD2 identical over 7 bases. CDR3 in DNA: TGTGCCAGCATTATGGGGGGGTTAAGGTCAGATACGCAGTATTTT. It encodes CASIMGGLRSDTQYF.